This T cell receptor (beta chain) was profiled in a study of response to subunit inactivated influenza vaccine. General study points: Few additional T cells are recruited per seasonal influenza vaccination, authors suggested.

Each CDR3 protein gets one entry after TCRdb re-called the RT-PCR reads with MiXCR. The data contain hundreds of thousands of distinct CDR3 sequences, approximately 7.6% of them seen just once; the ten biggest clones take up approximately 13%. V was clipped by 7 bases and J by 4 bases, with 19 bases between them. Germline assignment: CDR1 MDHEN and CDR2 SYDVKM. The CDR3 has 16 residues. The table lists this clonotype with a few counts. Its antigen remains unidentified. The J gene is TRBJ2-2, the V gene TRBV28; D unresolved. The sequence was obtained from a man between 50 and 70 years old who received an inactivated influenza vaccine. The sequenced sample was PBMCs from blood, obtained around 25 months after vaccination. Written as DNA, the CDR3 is TGTGCCAGCACTAGTCTCCCCTTTGTGGGCACCGGGGAGCTGTTTTTT. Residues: CASTSLPFVGTGELFF.